This TCR beta chain was obtained from a study of T cell changes during pregnancy in multiple sclerosis. The CDR3 sequence is 14 residues long. CDR1 MNHEY and CDR2 SVGAGI come from the germline V gene. Trimming at V came to 6 bases and at J to 5 bases, leaving 6 bases not matched to a gene. Sequenced by immunoSEQ multiplex PCR; TCRdb stores in-frame clones only, minus some. The table records around 110,000 clones, about 90% of them present only once. The origin of this receptor is a female donor with multiple sclerosis, enrolled in a pregnancy study. The sequencing used peripheral blood, collected before pregnancy. This chain links TRBV6-5 with TRBJ1-2; 10 positions match TRBD1. The CDR3 here is CASRRDRGTYGYTF. The CDR3, as DNA: TGTGCCAGCAGAAGGGACAGGGGAACATATGGCTACACCTTC.